The next 28 T cell receptor beta chains were all read from a single sample in a study of Graves' ophthalmopathy and Graves' hyperthyroidism. Amplification of TCR beta CDR3 regions used RNA transcripts. An initial RT-PCR round employing HTBI primers preceded a second-round multiplex PCR. TCRdb redid the calling of the multiplex PCR reads with MiXCR, one entry per CDR3 protein. This sample yields some 350,000 distinct CDR3 sequences, of which roughly 17% are seen a single time; 2.4% belongs to the top ten. The sequencing input was peripheral blood. The receptors stem from an adult woman with stable Graves' hyperthyroidism.

The rearrangement uses TRBV30 and TRBJ1-1; D remains unclear. V was clipped by 6 bases and J by 1 base, with 12 bases between them. Germline V CDR1 and CDR2: GTSNPN, SVGIG (reference sequence). The CDR3 spans 13 residues. CDR3 nucleotide sequence: TGTGCCTGCAGAGAGGGCGGGAACACTGAAGCTTTCTTT. Protein sequence: CACREGGNTEAFF. Complete variable domain (other parts from reference TRBV30 and TRBJ1-1): SQTIHQWPATLVQPVGSPLSLECTVEGTSNPNLYWYRQAAGRGLQLLFYSVGIGQISSEVPQNLSASRPQDRQFILSSKKLLLSDSGFYLCACREGGNTEAFFGQGTRLTVV.

This clonotype was picked up a small number of times. The chain carries TRBV2 and TRBJ1-5; D is possibly TRBD1 (6 bases). The CDR3 runs to 13 residues. V was pared by 4 bases and J by 7 bases, with 11 bases between. Germline CDR1 SNHLY, CDR2 FYNNEI. CDR3 nucleotide sequence: TGTGCCAGCAGTGTGCAGGGACAACAGCCCCAGCATTTT. Amino acid sequence: CASSVQGQQPQHF.

This clonotype was counted at least ten times. V and J are TRBV27 and TRBJ1-1, with TRBD1 as a possible D gene (5 bases). The germline V gene has CDR1 MNHEY and CDR2 SMNVEV (reference sequence). This CDR3 spans 14 amino acids. Deletions cut 5 bases from V and 4 bases from J, with 14 bases between. CDR3 in DNA: TGTGCCAGCAGTCGGGACGGGGTTATCACTGAAGCTTTCTTT. Encoded protein: CASSRDGVITEAFF.

This clonotype was counted at least ten times. The gene calls are TRBV20-1 and TRBJ1-1; TRBD1 is a possible D gene (6 bases). The V gene's germline CDR1 is DFQATT and CDR2 SNEGSKA (reference sequence). CDR3 length: 13 residues. V was cut by 0 bases and J by 11 bases, with 16 bases left in between. The CDR3 nucleotides are TGCAGTGCTAGAGAGGGGGCGGGACAAATGGCTTTCTTT. Amino acids: CSAREGAGQMAFF.

This clonotype was seen many times. V usage is TRBV20-1 and J usage is TRBJ1-1, with D possibly being TRBD1 (5 bases). This CDR3 is built from 12 residues. Germline-derived CDR1 and CDR2 are DFQATT and SNEGSKA (reference sequence). The V end lost 5 bases, the J end lost 1 base, and 8 bases lay between the germline ends. CDR3 sequence (DNA): TGCAGTGCTCGACAGAGGAACACTGAAGCTTTCTTT. It encodes CSARQRNTEAFF.

This clonotype has ten or more counts. The chain couples TRBV6-2 or TRBV6-3 to TRBJ1-1; D ambiguous. V was cut by 2 bases and J by 1 base, with 11 bases left in between. Germline values: CDR1 MNHEY, CDR2 SVGEGT. The CDR3 spans 15 residues. CDR3 sequence reads: CASSYLSTGNTEAFF. The CDR3 nucleotides read TGTGCCAGCAGTTACCTTTCGACGGGGAACACTGAAGCTTTCTTT.

This clonotype was counted many times. The V call is TRBV6-1, the J call TRBJ1-2; no firm D call. CDR1 and CDR2 (germline): MNHNS, SASEGT. V was clipped by 7 bases and J by 4 bases, with 16 bases between them. This CDR3 contains 14 residues. CDR3 nucleotide sequence: TGTGCCAGCAAAGACCCAAACCCCTCCTATGGCTACACCTTC. As protein: CASKDPNPSYGYTF.

Many counts were recorded for this clonotype. The J gene is TRBJ1-1, the V gene TRBV27; D call uncertain. V shed 2 bases and J shed 2 bases, with 9 bases lying between them. Germline lookup yields CDR1 MNHEY and CDR2 SMNVEV (reference sequence). This CDR3 spans 14 amino acids. The CDR3, as DNA: TGTGCCAGCAGTTTAGGGATTACCAACACTGAAGCTTTCTTT. Translating it yields CASSLGITNTEAFF.

Details on this clonotype: The junction does not match germline at one end; this may be a read error. The chain recombines TRBV24-1 with TRBJ2-2, with D hard to call. CDR1 KGHDR and CDR2 SFDVKD come from the germline V gene. The CDR3 is 13 residues long. CDR3 protein: CATSEPNSGELFF. The CDR3 DNA reads TGTGCCACCAGTGAACCTAACAGCGGGGAGCTGTTTTTT.

This clonotype occurred once. V and J are TRBV11-2 and TRBJ1-1; no firm D call. This CDR3 is 15 amino acids long. CDR1 and CDR2 (germline): SGHAT, FQNNGV. V shed 1 base and J shed 0 bases, with 9 bases lying between them. CDR3 DNA sequence: TGTGCCAGCAGCTTAGTGATGGGGATGAACACTGAAGCTTTCTTT. Encoded protein: CASSLVMGMNTEAFF.

The CDR3 nucleotides are TGTGCCAGCAGCGGGCCCGCAGGGGCCATTCAGCCCCAGCATTTT. Residues: CASSGPAGAIQPQHF. The genes are TRBV7-9 and TRBJ1-5; tentatively, D is TRBD1 (6 bases). Trimming took off 5 bases at V and 6 bases at J, with 17 bases between the two ends. The CDR3 extends over 15 amino acids. Per germline, CDR1 SEHNR and CDR2 FQNEAQ (reference sequence).

This clonotype was found many times. CDR3 DNA sequence: TGTGCCAGCAGCCGCCGGGACAGGGGGCTTCACGAGCAGTACTTC. Its translation is CASSRRDRGLHEQYF. The chain links TRBV28 to TRBJ2-7; 12 bases agree with TRBD1. Germline CDR1 is MDHEN and CDR2 is SYDVKM. There are 15 residues in the CDR3. V gave up 6 bases and J gave up 5 bases; unmatched junction bases: 8.

This clonotype was counted ten times or more. V is TRBV29-1 and J is TRBJ1-2; D not resolved. Germline V gives CDR1 SQVTM, CDR2 ANQGSEA. The CDR3 totals 11 residues. Trimming took 2 bases from V and 2 from J, leaving 3 bases between them. CDR3 bases: TGCAGCGTTGAACAGAACTATGGCTACACCTTC. Translating gives CSVEQNYGYTF.

The gene calls are TRBV29-1 and TRBJ2-4, with 8 nucleotides matching TRBD2. CDR1 and CDR2 (germline): SQVTM, ANQGSEA. The CDR3 has 14 amino acids. With 7 bases clipped from V and 8 bases from J, the junction kept 13 bases outside the gene matches. DNA for the CDR3: TGCAGCGGGGCGGTCGGGTCCGGGGGGGACATTCAGTACTTC. Translating gives CSGAVGSGGDIQYF.

There are many counts of this clonotype. The genes are TRBV6-1 and TRBJ2-7; 11 nucleotides match TRBD2. Germline trimming cut 2 bases from V and 0 bases from J; bases unmatched to any gene: 9. CDR3 length equals 18 residues. Germline V CDR1 and CDR2: MNHNS, SASEGT. The CDR3 bases are TGTGCCAGCAGTGAATTCCCGCCGGGACTAGCGGCCTCCTACGAGCAGTACTTC. Amino acid sequence: CASSEFPPGLAASYEQYF.

This clonotype has a count of ten or more. J is TRBJ2-5 and V is TRBV20-1; 7 bases fit TRBD1. V lost 6 bases, J lost 5 bases, and 12 bases stayed unmatched. The CDR3 loop spans 14 amino acids. The germline V gene encodes CDR1 DFQATT and CDR2 SNEGSKA (reference sequence). Here the CDR3 DNA reads TGCAGTGCCAGGACAGGTGGGGCTTTGGAGACCCAGTACTTC. It translates to CSARTGGALETQYF.

This clonotype was observed at least ten times. This chain links TRBV30 with TRBJ2-2; 12 bases agree with TRBD2. Germline V gene data show CDR1 as GTSNPN and CDR2 as SVGIG (reference sequence). The ends lost 7 bases at V and 4 bases at J; junction bases unmatched: 4. CDR3 size: 14 residues. The CDR3, as DNA: TGTGCCTCCCTAGCGGGAGGGCTCACCGGGGAGCTGTTTTTT. Translating gives CASLAGGLTGELFF.

This clonotype was seen ten or more times. The chain couples TRBV28 to TRBJ1-1; D gene uncertain. Trimming took off 5 bases at V and 3 bases at J, with 10 bases between the two ends. Germline V lookup: CDR1 MDHEN, CDR2 SYDVKM. The length of the CDR3 is 13 residues. CDR3 loop: CASSTGSYTEAFF. The DNA for the CDR3 is TGTGCCAGCAGTACCGGGTCTTACACTGAAGCTTTCTTT.

This clonotype was counted at least ten times. The chain joins TRBV20-1 to TRBJ2-7, with 7 bases identical to TRBD1. The CDR3 is 13 amino acids. After removal of 6 bases from V and 0 bases from J, the junction contained 5 bases not matched to a gene. Per the germline V gene, CDR1 is DFQATT and CDR2 is SNEGSKA (reference sequence). The chain's CDR3 is CSAPRDSSYEQYF. DNA of the CDR3: TGCAGTGCCCCCCGGGACAGCTCCTACGAGCAGTACTTC.

The CDR3 sequence: CASSISPGGNQPQHF. DNA of the CDR3: TGTGCCAGCAGCATCTCCCCCGGGGGCAATCAGCCCCAGCATTTT. The chain carries TRBV27 and TRBJ1-5; no clear D. This CDR3 contains 15 residues. In germline, CDR1 is MNHEY, CDR2 SMNVEV (reference sequence). V shed 6 bases and J shed 2 bases, with 14 bases lying between them.

The chain joins TRBV6-1 to TRBJ1-5; 10 positions match TRBD1. The CDR3 loop spans 15 amino acids. V gave up 5 bases and J gave up 5 bases; unmatched junction bases: 6. Looked up from germline, CDR1 is MNHNS and CDR2 is SASEGT. Here the CDR3 reads CASSPRDRGYQPQHF. The CDR3 DNA follows: TGTGCCAGCAGTCCCCGGGACAGGGGATATCAGCCCCAGCATTTT.

This clonotype was recorded at least ten times. CDR3 nucleotide sequence: TGCAGCGTTGAACGGCAGACCCAGTACTTC. Its protein is CSVERQTQYF. V gene TRBV29-1 combines with J gene TRBJ2-5; D remains ambiguous. The CDR3 length is 10 residues. Germline V CDR1 and CDR2: SQVTM, ANQGSEA. Trimming cost V 2 bases and J 6 bases, with 4 bases left between them.

This clonotype was seen repeatedly, ten times or more. V and J are TRBV7-2 and TRBJ2-7; TRBD2 is a possible D gene (5 bases). Germline V gives CDR1 SGHTA, CDR2 FQGNSA. Trimming stripped 8 bases from V and 4 bases from J, with 18 bases between. The CDR3 spans 14 residues. CDR3 amino acids: CASSGGFQDYEQYF. CDR3 nucleotides: TGTGCCAGCTCCGGAGGCTTTCAGGATTACGAGCAGTACTTC.

The chain is built from TRBV7-2 and TRBJ1-2, with 9 bases fitting TRBD1. The junction had 4 bases not matched to a gene; V was cut back by 2 bases and J by 3 bases. The CDR3 runs 15 residues. Germline CDR1 is SGHTA and CDR2 is FQGNSA. CDR3 sequence reads: CASSLIRTGDYGYTF. The CDR3 DNA reads as TGTGCCAGCAGCTTAATAAGGACAGGGGACTATGGCTACACCTTC.

This clonotype occurred many times. The V call is TRBV7-2, the J call TRBJ2-5; D possibly corresponds to TRBD1 (6 bases). Deletions cut 1 base from V and 4 bases from J, with 13 bases between. CDR1 and CDR2 from the germline V gene are SGHTA and FQGNSA. The CDR3 totals 15 residues. The DNA of the CDR3 is TGTGCCAGCAGCTTAGGGGGTCCCAGGGGAGAGACCCAGTACTTC. As protein: CASSLGGPRGETQYF.

This clonotype has a count of ten or more. This rearrangement joins TRBV5-1 to TRBJ2-2; D is unresolved. Trimming shortened V by 7 bases and J by 1 base, and 11 bases separated the two germline ends. Per germline, CDR1 SGHRS and CDR2 YFSETQ. The CDR3 sequence is 14 residues long. DNA of the CDR3: TGCGCCAGCTACGGAGCCCTGAACACCGGGGAGCTGTTTTTT. Residues: CASYGALNTGELFF.

The CDR3 sequence is CASSLVGIPSYEQYF. DNA of the CDR3: TGTGCCAGCAGCTTAGTAGGGATACCCTCCTACGAGCAGTACTTC. The chain carries TRBV7-8 and TRBJ2-7; D is unresolved. Germline V gene data show CDR1 as SGHVS and CDR2 as FQNEAQ. Trimming removed 1 base at V and 0 bases at J, with 10 bases between. The CDR3 has 15 amino acids.

At least ten counts were recorded for this clonotype. The rearrangement links TRBV29-1 to TRBJ1-1; tentatively, D is TRBD1 (5 bases). The germline V gene encodes CDR1 SQVTM and CDR2 ANQGSEA. The length of the CDR3 is 13 residues. The V end was cut by 2 bases, the J end by 8 bases, with 15 bases between. CDR3 DNA sequence: TGCAGCGTTGAATCAGGGACTGGATGGGAAGCTTTCTTT. Translated: CSVESGTGWEAFF.